This paragraph covers one TCR beta chain sequence. Antigen unknown. The data originate from a study of shared clonotypes between healthy human individuals. Donors comprised healthy HIV-negative adults lacking recent acute infections or vaccinations. Broader study findings: Researchers found naive subsets generally carried larger estimated richness than memory subsets. Generation of non-shared clonotypes was less probable than generation of clonotypes shared by all four donors.

Running of the assay took place at deep level. Assay used: immunoSEQ multiplex PCR; TCRdb lists only in-frame clones, some missing. The data contain a few million clones, more than 90% of them singletons. CDR3 length: 19 amino acids. The germline gives CDR1 SGHRS, CDR2 YFSETQ. Trimming took off 4 bases at V and 0 bases at J, with 26 bases between the two ends. This TCR came from a man younger than 35 in good health. Sequences were obtained from naive CD4+ T cells sorted from blood. The subset here: CD45RA+ positively selected. The chain joins TRBV5-1 to TRBJ2-7, with TRBD1 as a possible D gene (6 bases). The CDR3 nucleotides are TGCGCCAGCAGCGCCCGACAGGTTGTACTAGTGGGAAGCTCCTACGAGCAGTACTTC. Amino acids: CASSARQVVLVGSSYEQYF.